This T cell receptor (beta chain) was recovered during a study of regulatory T cells in long-lasting Graves disease. Study-level points and caveats: Persistent disease preferred TRBV28, TRBJ1-2 and TRBJ2-5; new disease, TRBV20-1 and TRBJ2-1.

On this clonotype itself: Its antigen is undetermined.

For TCR beta, libraries came from iRepertoire HTBI primers and Arm-PCR of CDR3 regions. Per the authors' pipeline: From all samples, identification returned approximately 14 TRBJ and about 60 TRBV segments. TCRdb processed the multiplex PCR reads anew with MiXCR; each CDR3 protein has one entry. TCRdb assigned the V and J calls; the authors' analysis was not used. In the table there are under 800,000 distinct CDR3 sequences, 15% to 20% of which are singletons. This sample's time point: newly diagnosed GD, antithyroid drugs for less than 3 months. PBMC-extracted RNA yielded the TCR library. Trimming pared 3 bases from V and 3 bases from J, leaving 10 bases between. From germline, CDR1 is MNHEY and CDR2 SMNVEV (reference sequence). The CDR3 sequence is 14 residues long. This same sample was also part of a study on T cells in Graves' hyperthyroidism and ophthalmopathy.

This clonotype was obtained from a woman aged 25 to 39 with Graves disease. The material was peripheral blood mononuclear cells (PBMCs), obtained at new diagnosis, from a patient treated with antithyroid drugs. The V gene is TRBV27, the J gene TRBJ2-3; the D gene is possibly TRBD1 (6 bases). CDR3 protein: CASSLNRVTDTQYF. CDR3 in DNA: TGTGCCAGCAGTTTGAACAGGGTAACAGATACGCAGTATTTT.